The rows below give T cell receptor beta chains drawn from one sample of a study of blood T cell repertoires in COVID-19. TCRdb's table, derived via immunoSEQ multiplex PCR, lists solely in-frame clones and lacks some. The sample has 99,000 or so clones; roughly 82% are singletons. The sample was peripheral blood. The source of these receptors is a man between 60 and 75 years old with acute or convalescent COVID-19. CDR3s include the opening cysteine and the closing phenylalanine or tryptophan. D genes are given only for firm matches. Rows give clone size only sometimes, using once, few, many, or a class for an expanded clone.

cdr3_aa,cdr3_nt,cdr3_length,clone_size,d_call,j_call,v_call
CASGLAGTGFIIDYGYTF,TGTGCTAGTGGTTTGGCCGGGACAGGGTTTATCATCGACTATGGCTACACCTTC,18,.,TRBD1,TRBJ1-2,TRBV12-5
CASSVLRDTNSPLHF,TGTGCCAGTAGTGTTCTCCGGGACACAAATTCACCCCTCCACTTT,15,.,.,TRBJ1-6,TRBV19
CASSREAGNTIYF,TGTGCCAGCAGCCGGGAGGCTGGAAACACCATATATTTT,13,.,.,TRBJ1-3,TRBV3-1/TRBV3-2
CATSAPGNQPQHF,TGTGCCACCAGTGCCCCCGGGAATCAGCCCCAGCATTTT,13,.,.,TRBJ1-5,TRBV24-1
CASSESRGQGGNTEAFF,TGCGCCAGCAGTGAGTCGCGGGGACAGGGCGGTAACACTGAAGCTTTCTTT,17,.,TRBD1,TRBJ1-1,TRBV10-2
CASSYRTGTGAYEQYF,TGTGCCAGCAGTTACCGAACCGGGACAGGAGCCTACGAGCAGTACTTC,16,.,TRBD1,TRBJ2-7,TRBV28
CASSGDRDTGELFF,TGTGCCAGTAGTGGGGACAGGGACACCGGGGAGCTGTTTTTT,14,.,TRBD1,TRBJ2-2,TRBV19
CASSLREKSGNTIYF,TGTGCCAGCAGTTTGAGAGAGAAGTCTGGAAACACCATATATTTT,15,.,.,TRBJ1-3,TRBV28
CASSEEGIQPQHF,TGTGCCAGCAGTGAAGAGGGGATTCAGCCCCAGCATTTT,13,few,.,TRBJ1-5,TRBV2
CASSATVISGNTIYF,TGTGCCAGCAGCGCTACTGTCATCTCTGGAAACACCATATATTTT,15,.,.,TRBJ1-3,TRBV2
CASSSTGVGDTQYF,TGTGCCAGCTCCTCCACAGGGGTTGGAGATACGCAGTATTTT,14,.,TRBD1,TRBJ2-3,TRBV18
CASSQDWQGYSYEQYF,TGTGCCAGCAGCCAAGACTGGCAGGGATATTCCTACGAGCAGTACTTC,16,.,.,TRBJ2-7,TRBV3-1/TRBV3-2
CASSVVGEVYGYTF,TGTGCCAGCAGCGTAGTAGGGGAAGTCTATGGCTACACCTTC,14,.,.,TRBJ1-2,TRBV9
CASSGRGYYEQYF,TGCGCCAGTAGCGGGAGGGGATACTACGAGCAGTACTTC,13,.,TRBD2,TRBJ2-7,TRBV10-1
CSVEDSGRVGELFF,TGCAGCGTTGAAGATAGCGGGAGGGTTGGGGAGCTGTTTTTT,14,.,TRBD2,TRBJ2-2,TRBV29-1
CASGFRQDTEAFF,TGTGCTAGTGGTTTCCGACAGGACACTGAAGCTTTCTTT,13,few,.,TRBJ1-1,TRBV12-5
CASSIRPGETQYF,TGTGCCAGTAGTATCCGTCCCGGGGAGACCCAGTACTTC,13,few,.,TRBJ2-5,TRBV19
CASSKTGDIQYF,TGTGCCAGCAGCAAAACAGGGGACATTCAGTACTTC,12,.,TRBD1,TRBJ2-4,TRBV6-5
CASSAQARGEKLFF,TGTGCCAGCAGCGCACAGGCCAGGGGTGAAAAACTGTTTTTT,14,.,.,TRBJ1-4,TRBV9
CASSLWAGENEQYF,TGCGCCAGCAGCTTGTGGGCGGGAGAGAATGAGCAGTACTTC,14,many,TRBD2,TRBJ2-7,TRBV5-1
CASSVSGNYGYTF,TGCGCCAGCAGTGTTTCGGGGAACTATGGCTACACCTTC,13,.,.,TRBJ1-2,TRBV10-2
CASSVSGGGKGSGANVLTF,TGTGCCAGCAGCGTTTCAGGGGGCGGGAAGGGCTCTGGGGCCAACGTCCTGACTTTC,19,.,TRBD1,TRBJ2-6,TRBV9
CASSLTPNTEAFF,TGTGCCAGCAGCTTGACACCGAACACTGAAGCTTTCTTT,13,.,.,TRBJ1-1,TRBV5-5
CASSKSRLANTGELFF,TGTGCCAGCAGCAAGAGTCGGCTAGCGAACACCGGGGAGCTGTTTTTT,16,.,.,TRBJ2-2,TRBV11-3
CASSLAVRGGDTQYF,TGCGCCAGCAGCTTGGCCGTTAGGGGAGGAGATACGCAGTATTTT,15,.,.,TRBJ2-3,TRBV5-1
CASSLGIGSFSGNTIYF,TGTGCCAGCAGCTTAGGGATCGGGTCCTTCTCTGGAAACACCATATATTTT,17,.,.,TRBJ1-3,TRBV11-2
CASSPLGQENSPLHF,TGTGCCAGCTCACCATTGGGACAGGAGAATTCACCCCTCCACTTT,15,.,TRBD1,TRBJ1-6,TRBV18
CASSLVAGGRGELFF,TGTGCCAGCAGCTTAGTGGCGGGAGGTCGCGGGGAGCTGTTTTTT,15,.,TRBD2,TRBJ2-2,TRBV7-6